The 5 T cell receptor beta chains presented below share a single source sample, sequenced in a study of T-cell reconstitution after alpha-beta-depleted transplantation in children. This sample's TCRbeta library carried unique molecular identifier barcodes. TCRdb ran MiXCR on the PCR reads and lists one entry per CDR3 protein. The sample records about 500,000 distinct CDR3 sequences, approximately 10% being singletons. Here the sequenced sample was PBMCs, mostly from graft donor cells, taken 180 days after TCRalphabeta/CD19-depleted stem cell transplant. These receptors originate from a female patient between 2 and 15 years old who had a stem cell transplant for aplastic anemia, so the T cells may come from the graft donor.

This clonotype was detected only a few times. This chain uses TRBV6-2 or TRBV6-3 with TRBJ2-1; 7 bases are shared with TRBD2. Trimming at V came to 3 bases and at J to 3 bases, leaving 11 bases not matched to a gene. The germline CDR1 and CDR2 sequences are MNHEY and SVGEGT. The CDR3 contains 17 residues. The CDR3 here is CASSYRRRETYYNEQFF. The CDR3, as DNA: TGTGCCAGCAGTTATAGACGGCGGGAGACTTACTACAATGAGCAGTTCTTC.

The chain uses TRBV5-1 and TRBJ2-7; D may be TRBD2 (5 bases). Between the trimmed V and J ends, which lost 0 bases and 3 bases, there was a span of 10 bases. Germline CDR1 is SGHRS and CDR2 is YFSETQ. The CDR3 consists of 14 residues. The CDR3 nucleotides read TGCGCCAGCAGCTTGGCCTATGGGAGCTACGAGCAGTACGTC. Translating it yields CASSLAYGSYEQYV.

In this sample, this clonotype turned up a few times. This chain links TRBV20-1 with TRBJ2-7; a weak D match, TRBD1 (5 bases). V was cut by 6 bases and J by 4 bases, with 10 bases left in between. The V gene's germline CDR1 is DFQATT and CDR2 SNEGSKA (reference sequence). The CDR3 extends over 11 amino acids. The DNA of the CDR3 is TGCAGTGCCACGGACAAATACGAGCAGTACTTC. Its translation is CSATDKYEQYF.

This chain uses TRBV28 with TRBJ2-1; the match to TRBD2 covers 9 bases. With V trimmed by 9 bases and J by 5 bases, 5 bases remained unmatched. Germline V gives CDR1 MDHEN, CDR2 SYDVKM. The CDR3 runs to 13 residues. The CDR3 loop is CASGLAPNNEQFF. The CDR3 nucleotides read TGTGCCAGTGGACTAGCGCCAAACAATGAGCAGTTCTTC.

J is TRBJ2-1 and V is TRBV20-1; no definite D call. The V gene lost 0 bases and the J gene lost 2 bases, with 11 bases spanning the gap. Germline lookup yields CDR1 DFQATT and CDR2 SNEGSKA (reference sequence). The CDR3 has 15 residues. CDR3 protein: CSARESTTPYNEQFF. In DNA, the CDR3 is TGCAGTGCTAGAGAGAGTACGACCCCCTACAATGAGCAGTTCTTC.